This is a list of T cell receptor beta chains from one sample in a study of shared clonotypes between healthy human individuals. Measured with immunoSEQ multiplex PCR; TCRdb has only the in-frame clones, and not every one. The sample contains around 2,000,000 clones, approximately 94% of which appear only once. Sequenced material: naive CD8+ T cells sorted from blood. These receptors originate from a man between 18 and 29 years old in good health. CDR3s include the opening cysteine and the closing phenylalanine or tryptophan. The D gene is left open where the match is weak. Clone sizes are given selectively: once, few, many, or a class where the clone is expanded.

TRBV7-9,TRBJ2-7,TRBD2,.,CASSLPSGRDEQYF,TGTGCCAGCAGCTTACCTAGCGGGAGGGACGAGCAGTACTTC
TRBV4-2,TRBJ1-2,.,.,CASSQETTLTDPGDGYTF,TGTGCCAGCAGCCAAGAGACCACACTGACGGACCCAGGAGACGGCTACACCTTC
TRBV7-9,TRBJ1-1,.,.,CASSLVEGTEAFF,TGTGCCAGCAGCTTAGTAGAGGGCACTGAAGCTTTCTTT
TRBV25-1,TRBJ2-3,.,.,CASSDLDTQYF,TGTGCCAGCAGTGATTTAGATACGCAGTATTTT
TRBV13,TRBJ2-1,.,.,CASSLNYNEQFF,TGTGCCAGCAGCTTAAACTACAATGAGCAGTTCTTC
TRBV6-6,TRBJ2-7,.,.,CASSYSIDSYYEQYF,TGTGCCAGCAGTTACTCGATCGACAGTTACTACGAGCAGTACTTC
TRBV10-3,TRBJ2-7,TRBD2,.,CAISESERGISYEQYF,TGTGCCATCAGTGAGTCCGAGCGGGGGATTTCCTACGAGCAGTACTTC
TRBV4-1,TRBJ2-7,TRBD2,.,CASSQERAGGSYEQYF,TGCGCCAGCAGCCAAGAGCGAGCGGGAGGCTCCTACGAGCAGTACTTC
TRBV13,TRBJ2-7,.,.,CASSSESTYEQYF,TGTGCCAGCAGCTCCGAATCTACCTACGAGCAGTACTTC
TRBV6-1,TRBJ2-7,TRBD2,.,CASSGLLAGVEQYF,TGTGCCAGCAGCGGGTTGCTAGCGGGAGTCGAGCAGTACTTC
TRBV7-6,TRBJ2-7,.,.,CASSLATNYEQYF,TGTGCCAGCAGCTTAGCCACCAACTACGAGCAGTACTTC
TRBV9,TRBJ2-7,.,.,CASSVDGTADYEQYF,TGTGCCAGCAGCGTAGACGGGACCGCAGACTACGAGCAGTACTTC
TRBV4-1,TRBJ2-7,TRBD1,.,CASRMTGSSYEQYF,TGCGCCAGCAGGATGACAGGGAGCTCCTACGAGCAGTACTTC
TRBV10-1,TRBJ2-1,TRBD1,few,CASSDDRGNEQFF,TGCGCCAGCAGTGACGACAGGGGAAATGAGCAGTTCTTC
TRBV5-5,TRBJ2-7,.,.,CASRPTGTLSSYEQYF,TGTGCCAGCAGGCCGACCGGGACGCTTAGCTCCTACGAGCAGTACTTC
TRBV9,TRBJ1-2,TRBD1,.,CASSAVGEWTGGVRGYTF,TGTGCCAGCAGCGCGGTAGGCGAATGGACAGGGGGCGTTCGTGGCTACACCTTC
TRBV11-2,TRBJ2-6,.,.,CASSLGSSGANVLTF,TGTGCCAGCAGCTTAGGGTCTTCTGGGGCCAACGTCCTGACTTTC
TRBV7-9,TRBJ2-1,TRBD2,.,CASGPQSGGDNEQFF,TGTGCCAGCGGGCCGCAGAGCGGGGGAGACAATGAGCAGTTCTTC
TRBV27,TRBJ2-7,TRBD1,.,CASSFKDRAIYEQYF,TGTGCCAGCAGTTTTAAGGACAGGGCCATCTACGAGCAGTACTTC
TRBV7-8,TRBJ1-1,TRBD1,.,CASSLGFGTENLGLNTEAFF,TGTGCCAGCAGCTTAGGGTTCGGGACAGAAAACCTCGGCCTGAACACTGAAGCTTTCTTT
TRBV9,TRBJ2-7,TRBD2,.,CASSVGAGGPGDEQYF,TGTGCCAGCAGCGTAGGGGCGGGAGGCCCCGGGGACGAGCAGTACTTC
TRBV7-9,TRBJ1-4,TRBD1,.,CASSLWQGAREKLFF,TGTGCCAGCAGCTTATGGCAGGGGGCGCGTGAAAAACTGTTTTTT
TRBV5-4,TRBJ2-1,.,.,CASSPDSYNEQFF,TGTGCCAGCAGCCCGGACAGCTACAATGAGCAGTTCTTC
TRBV4-1,TRBJ2-5,.,.,CASSQPATGWQETQYF,TGCGCCAGCAGCCAACCCGCGACCGGGTGGCAAGAGACCCAGTACTTC
TRBV20-1,TRBJ1-6,.,.,CSAPRAESLHF,TGCAGTGCTCCCAGGGCAGAGTCCCTCCACTTT
TRBV28,TRBJ1-5,.,.,CASSLSGLGQPQHF,TGTGCCAGCAGTTTATCCGGCCTCGGGCAGCCCCAGCATTTT
TRBV6-6,TRBJ2-1,.,.,CASSYLGEQFF,TGTGCCAGCAGTTACTTGGGTGAGCAGTTCTTC
TRBV28,TRBJ1-3,.,once,CASSFQGTGNTIYF,TGTGCCAGCAGTTTTCAGGGGACTGGAAACACCATATATTTT
TRBV28,TRBJ1-3,TRBD1,once,CVSRLDRTSGNTIYF,TGTGTCAGCAGACTGGACAGGACCTCTGGAAACACCATATATTTT
TRBV2,TRBJ2-5,TRBD1,.,CASSDGQGRETQYF,TGTGCCAGCAGCGATGGACAGGGAAGGGAGACCCAGTACTTC
TRBV7-9,TRBJ1-2,.,.,CASSLPGSPSNYGYTF,TGTGCCAGCAGCCTCCCGGGATCCCCTTCTAACTATGGCTACACCTTC
TRBV5-1,TRBJ1-1,.,once,CASSNHREMNTEAFF,TGCGCCAGCAGCAACCACAGGGAGATGAACACTGAAGCTTTCTTT
TRBV9,TRBJ1-1,.,once,CASSGGGGTEAFF,TGTGCCAGCAGCGGTGGAGGAGGCACTGAAGCTTTCTTT
TRBV7-9,TRBJ2-5,.,.,CASSLGRVSGYEETQYF,TGTGCCAGCAGCTTAGGCAGGGTCTCAGGGTATGAAGAGACCCAGTACTTC
TRBV29-1,TRBJ2-6,.,.,CSVEDYRTGANVLTF,TGCAGCGTTGAAGATTATAGGACTGGGGCCAACGTCCTGACTTTC
TRBV29-1,TRBJ2-1,.,.,CSVGGGGSNEQFF,TGCAGCGTTGGTGGCGGGGGCTCCAATGAGCAGTTCTTC
TRBV5-6,TRBJ2-1,TRBD1,.,CASSPRQGVRDEQFF,TGTGCCAGCAGCCCTCGACAGGGCGTGAGAGATGAGCAGTTCTTC
TRBV13,TRBJ1-5,TRBD1,.,CASSQGQYNQPQHF,TGTGCCAGCAGCCAGGGACAGTATAATCAGCCCCAGCATTTT
TRBV4-1,TRBJ2-3,.,.,CASSQEYPSRDTQYF,TGCGCCAGCAGCCAAGAGTACCCTAGTAGAGATACGCAGTATTTT
TRBV12-5,TRBJ1-2,.,.,CASGLGTGLNYGYTF,TGTGCTAGTGGTTTGGGGACCGGCCTAAACTATGGCTACACCTTC